The present entry profiles one T cell receptor beta chain with its context. The antigen remains undetermined. The table came from immunoSEQ multiplex PCR; TCRdb's copy has only in-frame clones and leaves some out. Among 10,000 to 13,000 clones listed, over 75% were seen once. The record originates from a study of blood T cell dynamics during melanoma immunotherapy. Study background: First-line therapy was either pembrolizumab or nivolumab with ipilimumab for metastatic melanoma. Study-level findings and limits: The study could not tell melanoma-specific clones from general immune activation.

Indicated time point: week 3, after first cycle of checkpoint inhibitor. Samples come from before therapy and from week 3 after the first blockade cycle. CDR3 length: 15 residues. Per germline, CDR1 MNHNY and CDR2 SVGAGI (reference sequence). J was trimmed by 1 base and V by 8 bases; bases with no gene match: 7. Sequencing was performed on blood, taken from a patient treated with checkpoint blockade. This rearrangement joins TRBV6-6 to TRBJ2-4; 8 nucleotides agree with TRBD2. This clonotype was obtained from a human donor with melanoma. In nucleotides, the CDR3 is TGTGCCAGCCGCTCAGCGGGAGAGGCCAAAAACATTCAGTACTTC. Protein sequence: CASRSAGEAKNIQYF.